This T cell receptor beta chain was captured in a study of shared clonotypes between healthy human individuals. J was trimmed by 6 bases and V by 4 bases; bases with no gene match: 7. The germline CDR1 and CDR2 sequences are SGHRS and YFSETQ. The CDR3 contains 13 residues. Genomic DNA of unsorted samples came from some 91 million PBMCs. Every immunoSEQ plate was one replicate of a subset's evenly spread DNA. Per the original data handling: Owing to the provision of junction-only sequences devoid of quality scores by immunoSEQ, filtering differed. Clones were sequenced by immunoSEQ multiplex PCR, and TCRdb holds only the in-frame ones, with some missing. The V and J calls and clone size were taken over from that table, and D and trimming were inferred from the DNA. In the table there are hundreds of thousands of clones, around 79% of which are singletons.

The sample consisted of PBMCs. The source is a middle-aged woman in good health. Some clones in this sample may be carry-over from other donors' samples. The rearrangement joins TRBV5-1 to TRBJ2-7; TRBD1 aligns across 7 bases. For the CDR3, the DNA is TGCGCCAGCAGCCCGCGAGGGGGCACCGAGCAGTACTTC. This gives the protein CASSPRGGTEQYF.